Listed here are 8 T cell receptor beta chains from one sample, sequenced in a study of blood T cell repertoires in COVID-19. The repertoire was sequenced with immunoSEQ multiplex PCR; TCRdb's copy has only in-frame clones and lacks some. The data show about 220,000 clones, with 85% to 90% seen just once and approximately 15% held by the top ten. Sequences were obtained from PBMCs or T cells enriched from blood (not recorded which). These receptors were taken from a woman aged 45-65 years with acute COVID-19.

This sequence joins TRBV5-6 and TRBJ1-3; maybe TRBD1 (5 bases). Germline V gene sequence: CDR1 SGHDT, CDR2 YYEEEE. The V end lost 0 bases, the J end lost 0 bases, and 10 bases lay between the germline ends. The CDR3 is 16 residues long. The CDR3 region is CASSLADSFSGNTIYF. Written as DNA, the CDR3 is TGTGCCAGCAGCTTGGCCGACAGCTTCTCTGGAAACACCATATATTTT.

The chain carries TRBV7-6 and TRBJ1-3, with a tentative D call TRBD1 (6 bases). Looked up from germline, CDR1 is SGHVS and CDR2 is FNYEAQ. The CDR3 is 17 residues long. V was clipped by 4 bases and J by 0 bases, with 16 bases between them. The CDR3 bases are TGTGCCAGCAGCTCCAGGGGCGGGAGATTCTCTGGAAACACCATATATTTT. Its protein is CASSSRGGRFSGNTIYF.

The chain uses TRBV9 and TRBJ2-1; 9 nucleotides match TRBD2. This CDR3 region has 18 residues. The junction had 10 bases not matched to a gene; V was cut back by 3 bases and J by 0 bases. Germline CDR1 SGDLS, CDR2 YYNGEE. For the CDR3, the DNA is TGTGCCAGCAGCGCAGTCAAGGGACTAGCAGTCTCCTACAATGAGCAGTTCTTC. This sequence encodes CASSAVKGLAVSYNEQFF. The whole variable domain, filled in from reference TRBV9 and TRBJ2-1, reads DSGVTQTPKHLITATGQRVTLRCSPRSGDLSVYWYQQSLDQGLQFLIQYYNGEERAKGNILERFSAQQFPDLHSELNLSSLELGDSALYFCASSAVKGLAVSYNEQFFGPGTRLTVL.

This chain uses TRBV7-9 with TRBJ2-5; no firm D call. The CDR3 covers 14 residues. Germline loops: CDR1 SEHNR, CDR2 FQNEAQ (reference sequence). V lost 2 bases and J lost 4, with 11 bases in between. CDR3: CASSLFQVGETQYF. The CDR3 region has the DNA TGTGCCAGCAGCTTATTTCAGGTGGGAGAGACCCAGTACTTC.

The chain links TRBV19 to TRBJ2-2, with D possibly matching TRBD2 (7 bases). V lost 5 bases and J lost 5, with 15 bases in between. Germline assignment: CDR1 LNHDA and CDR2 SQIVND (reference sequence). The CDR3 is 15 residues long. CDR3 sequence: CASSPRGGGTGELFF. The CDR3 DNA sequence: TGTGCCAGTAGTCCCCGGGGAGGGGGAACCGGGGAGCTGTTTTTT.

The chain has TRBV11-1 and TRBJ1-2; 8 bases fit TRBD1. V was pared by 5 bases and J by 5 bases, with 10 bases of the junction left unmatched. CDR1 is SGHAT and CDR2 is FQDESV in the germline V gene (reference sequence). CDR3 length equals 15 residues. CDR3 in amino acids: CASSPGQGARYGYTF. The CDR3 nucleotides read TGTGCCAGCAGCCCAGGCCAGGGGGCAAGGTATGGCTACACCTTC. Using reference TRBV11-1 and TRBJ1-2 for the parts outside the CDR3, the full variable domain is EAEVAQSPRYKITEKSQAVAFWCDPISGHATLYWYRQILGQGPELLVQFQDESVVDDSQLPKDRFSAERLKGVDSTLKIQPAELGDSAMYLCASSPGQGARYGYTFGSGTRLTVV.

This chain uses TRBV19 with TRBJ1-5; D call uncertain. Trimming removed 1 base at V and 7 bases at J, with 11 bases between. This CDR3 comprises 14 residues. The germline V gene encodes CDR1 LNHDA and CDR2 SQIVND (reference sequence). The chain's CDR3 is CASSIGRFEQPQHF. CDR3 DNA: TGTGCCAGTAGTATAGGGCGGTTCGAACAGCCCCAGCATTTT.

V gene TRBV3-1 (or the pseudogene TRBV3-2) combines with J gene TRBJ2-1; TRBD1 matches at 10 bases. There are 19 residues in the CDR3. Germline trimming cut 4 bases from V and 4 bases from J; bases unmatched to any gene: 16. CDR1 is LGHDT, CDR2 YNNKEL, per germline (reference sequence). CDR3 region: CASSLPGQGSRRGYNEQFF. DNA for the CDR3: TGTGCCAGCAGCCTCCCGGGACAGGGGTCAAGGAGGGGTTACAATGAGCAGTTCTTC.